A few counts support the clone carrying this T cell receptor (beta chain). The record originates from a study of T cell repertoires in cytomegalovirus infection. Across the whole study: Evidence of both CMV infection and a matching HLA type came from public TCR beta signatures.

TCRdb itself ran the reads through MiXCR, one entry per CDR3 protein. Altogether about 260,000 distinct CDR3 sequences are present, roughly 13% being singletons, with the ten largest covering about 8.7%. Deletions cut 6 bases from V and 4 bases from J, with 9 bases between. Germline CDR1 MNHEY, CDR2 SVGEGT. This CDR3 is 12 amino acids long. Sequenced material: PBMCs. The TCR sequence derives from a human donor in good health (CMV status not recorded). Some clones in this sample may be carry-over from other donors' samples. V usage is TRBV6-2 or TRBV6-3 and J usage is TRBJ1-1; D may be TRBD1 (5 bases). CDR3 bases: TGTGCCAGCAGCTCAGGGATCACTGAAGCTTTCTTT. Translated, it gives CASSSGITEAFF.